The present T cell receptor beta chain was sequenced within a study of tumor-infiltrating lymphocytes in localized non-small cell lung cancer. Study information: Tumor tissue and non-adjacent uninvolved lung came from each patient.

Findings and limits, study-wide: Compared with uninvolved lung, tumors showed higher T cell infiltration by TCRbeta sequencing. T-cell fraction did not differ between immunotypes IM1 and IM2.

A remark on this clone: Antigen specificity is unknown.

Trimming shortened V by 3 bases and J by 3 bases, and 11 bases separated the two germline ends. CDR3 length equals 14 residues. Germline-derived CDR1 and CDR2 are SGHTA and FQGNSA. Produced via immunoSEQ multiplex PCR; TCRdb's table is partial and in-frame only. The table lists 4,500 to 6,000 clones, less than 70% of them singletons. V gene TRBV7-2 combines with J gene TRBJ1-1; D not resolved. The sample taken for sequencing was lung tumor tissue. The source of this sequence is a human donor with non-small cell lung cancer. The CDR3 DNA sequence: TGTGCCAGCAGCTTGATGGGAGGACACACTGAAGCTTTCTTT. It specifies CASSLMGGHTEAFF.